One and the same sample provided the 13 T cell receptor beta chains below, sequenced in a study of cytotoxic CD8 clonotypes in ibrutinib-treated CLL. Generated by immunoSEQ multiplex PCR, the TCRdb table keeps only in-frame clones and is missing some. The top ten clones hold 13% of a sample with some 140,000 clones, about four fifths of them seen once. The input for sequencing was PBMCs, taken after 12 months of ibrutinib treatment. These TCRs come from a human donor with chronic lymphocytic leukemia.

There are a few counts of this clone. The J gene is TRBJ1-1, the V gene TRBV19; TRBD1 aligns across 10 bases. Germline-derived CDR1 and CDR2 are LNHDA and SQIVND (reference sequence). The CDR3 is 15 residues long. J lost 2 bases, V lost 7 bases, and 7 bases had no gene match. The CDR3 nucleotides read TGTGCCAGTACCGCCCGGACAGGGGGAAACACTGAAGCTTTCTTT. It encodes CASTARTGGNTEAFF.

The gene calls are TRBV18 and TRBJ1-2; TRBD1 matches 11 bases. Losses at the gene ends were 1 base for V and 8 bases for J; bases not matched to a gene: 9. Germline V lookup: CDR1 KGHSH, CDR2 LQKENI. This CDR3 spans 16 amino acids. The CDR3 DNA sequence: TGTGCCAGCTCACCACTACCGGGACAGGGGGAAGTAGGCTACACCTTC. This translates into CASSPLPGQGEVGYTF.

This clone appeared a few times. The chain links TRBV6-5 to TRBJ1-2, with 7 bases fitting TRBD1. CDR1 is MNHEY and CDR2 is SVGAGI in the germline V gene. Unmatched junction bases numbered 6, after V lost 6 bases and J lost 5 bases. This CDR3 is built from 13 residues. DNA of the CDR3: TGTGCCAGCAGGCCCCCAGGGGGGTATGGCTACACCTTC. Its translation is CASRPPGGYGYTF.

The chain carries TRBV5-1 and TRBJ1-4; 9 nucleotides agree with TRBD1. Germline V gene data show CDR1 as SGHRS and CDR2 as YFSETQ. J gave up 8 bases and V 0 bases, and 5 bases lay outside the gene matches. The CDR3 consists of 15 residues. CDR3 in amino acids: CASSLGQGEMEKLFF. The CDR3 coding sequence is TGCGCCAGCAGCTTGGGACAGGGGGAAATGGAAAAACTGTTTTTT. Together with reference TRBV5-1 and TRBJ1-4, the CDR3 gives the full variable domain: KAGVTQTPRYLIKTRGQQVTLSCSPISGHRSVSWYQQTPGQGLQFLFEYFSETQRNKGNFPGRFSGRQFSNSRSEMNVSTLELGDSALYLCASSLGQGEMEKLFFGSGTQLSVL.

The V and J genes are TRBV7-6 and TRBJ2-5, with TRBD1 as a possible D gene (6 bases). CDR3 length: 14 residues. Trimming removed 2 bases from V and 1 base from J, with 8 bases in between. Germline loops: CDR1 SGHVS, CDR2 FNYEAQ. Written as DNA, the CDR3 is TGTGCCAGCAGCTTACGGGACACCCAAGAGACCCAGTACTTC. Translation gives CASSLRDTQETQYF.

This sequence joins TRBV16 and TRBJ2-7; D gene uncertain. Germline values: CDR1 KGHSY, CDR2 FQNENV. The CDR3 spans 14 residues. V was trimmed by 1 base and J by 6 bases, leaving 13 bases between them. The CDR3 region is CASSQFPWNGEQYF. CDR3 nucleotides: TGTGCCAGCAGCCAATTTCCCTGGAATGGCGAGCAGTACTTC.

This clone was seen a few times. The CDR3 DNA reads TGTGCCAGCAGCCCAACTCCTTGGACAGGGGGCACCGGGGAGCTGTTTTTT. Its protein is CASSPTPWTGGTGELFF. The chain uses TRBV14 and TRBJ2-2; 10 bases match TRBD1. The CDR3 is made up of 17 amino acids. With V trimmed by 4 bases and J by 4 bases, 9 bases remained unmatched. Looked up from germline, CDR1 is SGHDN and CDR2 is FVKESK.

This clone came up once. The chain has TRBV27 and TRBJ2-7; D gene ambiguous. Germline CDR1 is MNHEY and CDR2 is SMNVEV (reference sequence). V gave up 3 bases and J gave up 0 bases, with 12 bases separating them. The CDR3 runs 15 residues. CDR3 in DNA: TGTGCCAGCAGTTTGTTGGCGGTGAGCTCCTACGAGCAGTACTTC. Protein: CASSLLAVSSYEQYF.

The chain couples TRBV9 to TRBJ2-1, with TRBD2 identical over 7 bases. The germline gives CDR1 SGDLS, CDR2 YYNGEE. The CDR3 runs 13 residues. V lost 3 bases, J lost 7 bases, and 4 bases stayed unmatched. The chain's CDR3 is CASSAGLGNEQFF. Here the CDR3 DNA reads TGTGCCAGCAGCGCCGGACTAGGAAATGAGCAGTTCTTC.

A few counts support this clone. The chain recombines TRBV7-2 with TRBJ1-1; D remains unclear. This CDR3 contains 18 residues. V gave up 2 bases and J gave up 0 bases, with 19 bases separating them. Germline loops: CDR1 SGHTA, CDR2 FQGNSA. DNA of the CDR3: TGTGCCAGCAGCTTACTTCTCTCCGCGCCCGGGCTGAACACTGAAGCTTTCTTT. Translated: CASSLLLSAPGLNTEAFF.

The rearrangement links TRBV7-9 to TRBJ2-3, with D maybe TRBD1 (6 bases). The V gene lost 3 bases and the J gene lost 0 bases, with 19 bases spanning the gap. The CDR3 runs 18 residues. The germline V gene has CDR1 SEHNR and CDR2 FQNEAQ (reference sequence). The CDR3 is CASSFYLHRATSTDTQYF. CDR3 in DNA: TGTGCCAGCAGCTTTTATCTCCACAGGGCGACTAGCACAGATACGCAGTATTTT.

The chain carries TRBV5-8 and TRBJ2-7, with 8 bases lining up with TRBD1. The V and J ends lost 4 bases and 3 bases, in that order; junction bases with no gene match: 9. CDR1 SGHTS and CDR2 YDEGEE come from the germline V gene. The CDR3 covers 15 residues. The CDR3 DNA sequence: TGTGCCAGCAGCAAGGGACAGGAGAGGGGCTACGAGCAGTACTTC. Protein sequence: CASSKGQERGYEQYF.

This sequence joins TRBV19 and TRBJ2-2, with D possibly matching TRBD1 (6 bases). V dropped 2 bases and J dropped 10 bases, with 11 bases sitting between them. The CDR3 consists of 13 residues. Germline V gives CDR1 LNHDA, CDR2 SQIVND (reference sequence). CDR3 residues: CASSILGGVELFF. The CDR3 DNA reads TGTGCCAGTAGTATATTAGGGGGAGTGGAGCTGTTTTTT.